Shown below are 31 T cell receptor beta chains from a single sample sequenced in a study of tissue T cells after allogeneic stem cell transplantation (dated 2022 in TCRdb). This specimen's time point label, interpreted: mouse harvest day 7 after allogeneic transplant. Each mouse graft, delivered by tail vein injection, combined 10^6 splenic CD5+ T cells with 10^7 T-cell-depleted bone marrow cells. The library relied on the immunoSEQ multiplex PCR assay. The source is immuneACCESS, and TCRdb retained only in-frame sequences with V and J called. Part of the clones is not carried over; for the studies checked, unresolved V genes explain less than half of this, and the remainder is unexplained. The sample table contains more than 6,500 clones; only one count was recorded for under 55% of them. More than 7% of the sample belongs to the ten largest clones. The material sequenced was gut tissue. The receptor source for this set is a female BALB/c mouse given C57BL/6 T cells with graft-versus-host disease after an allogeneic hematopoietic cell transplant.

This clone turned up a few times. Gene names and germline refer to mouse. The read ends 1 residue shy of where the CDR3 ends; the end is completed using the germline J gene. V gene TRBV3 combines with J gene TRBJ2-7, with D perhaps TRBD1 (6 bases). Germline V lookup: CDR1 SNHLY, CDR2 FYNGKV (reference sequence). The CDR3 contains 13 residues. Trimming stripped 3 bases from V and 3 bases from J, with 9 bases between. CDR3 region: CASSLRTDYEQYF. Partial CDR3 DNA: TGTGCCAGCAGCTTGCGGACAGACTATGAACAGTAC.

As concerns this clone: The genes are named according to mouse. From the germline J gene comes the end of the CDR3, since the read stops 1 residue before it. The V gene is TRBV14, the J gene TRBJ2-5; 10 bases agree with TRBD2. The J segment lost 2 bases and the V segment lost 2 bases, leaving 5 bases of the junction unmatched. The CDR3 loop spans 16 amino acids. CDR1 SGHDT and CDR2 FRDEAV come from the germline V gene. CDR3 region: CASSFPGTGVQDTQYF. The CDR3 DNA, read in part, is TGTGCCAGCAGTTTTCCCGGGACTGGGGTCCAAGACACCCAGTAC.

By share of the sample, this clone is medium-sized. Gene and germline names: mouse. From the germline J gene comes the end of the CDR3, since the read stops 1 residue before it. This chain links TRBV26 with TRBJ2-2; D ambiguous. Germline loops: CDR1 KGHPV, CDR2 FQNQEV (reference sequence). The V end was cut by 7 bases, the J end by 0 bases, with 3 bases between. This CDR3 has 12 residues. The CDR3 spells CASKANTGQLYF. CDR3 DNA, as far as it was read: TGTGCCAGCAAGGCAAACACCGGGCAGCTCTAC.

This clone is a singleton in its sample. The germline and genes are mouse ones. The sequenced fragment ends 1 residue before the CDR3 boundary, so the rest is inferred from the germline J gene. The chain joins TRBV26 to TRBJ1-6; D is ambiguous. TRBJ1-6 is recorded as an ORF, its role being uncertain. The length of the CDR3 is 13 residues. The germline V gene encodes CDR1 KGHPV and CDR2 FQNQEV (reference sequence). Trimming took off 5 bases at V and 5 bases at J, with 7 bases between the two ends. The part of the CDR3 DNA that was read is TGTGCCAGCAGTGACAACAATAATTCGCCCCTCTAC. Protein sequence: CASSDNNNSPLY. In full, the CDR3 reads CASSDNNNSPLYF.

Concerning this clone: Gene names and germline match the mouse. Read sequence stops 1 residue before the CDR3 end, and the germline J gene provides the missing end. The V call is TRBV1, the J call TRBJ2-1; no clear D. Trimming took off 2 bases at V and 1 base at J, with 6 bases between the two ends. Germline CDR1 reads NSQYPW; CDR2 reads LRSPGD (reference sequence). The CDR3 has 14 amino acids. The part of the CDR3 DNA that was read is TGCACCTGCAGTGCACGTGACAACTATGCTGAGCAGTTC. Protein: CTCSARDNYAEQF. The full CDR3 protein is CTCSARDNYAEQFF.

About this clone itself: Gene names are mouse gene names. The CDR3 extends 1 residue past the end of the read, so its final part is completed from the germline J gene. The chain employs TRBV4 and TRBJ2-7; 11 nucleotides agree with TRBD2. The CDR3 has 14 residues. V was pared by 8 bases and J by 0 bases, with 3 bases of the junction left unmatched. The germline V gene has CDR1 LGHDT and CDR2 YNNKQL (reference sequence). CDR3 bases read: TGTGCCAGCGGGGACTGGGGGAGCTCCTATGAACAGTAC. Translated: CASGDWGSSYEQY. Given in full, the CDR3 is CASGDWGSSYEQYF.

Within the sample, this clone is large. Germline and genes here are mouse. With the read ending 1 residue before the CDR3 end, the germline J gene is used to fill in that end. The chain couples TRBV29 to TRBJ1-3; 7 nucleotides align to TRBD1. The CDR3 extends over 14 amino acids. The junction had 3 bases not matched to a gene; V was cut back by 5 bases and J by 2 bases. CDR1 and CDR2 from the germline V gene are MSHET and SYDVDS. This CDR3 reads CASSPGQAGNTLYF. Incomplete CDR3 DNA: TGTGCTAGCAGTCCCGGACAGGCTGGAAATACGCTCTAT.

By sample fraction, this clone is medium-sized (0.01 to 0.1%). Germline and genes here are mouse. The read terminates 1 residue ahead of where the CDR3 ends, so the germline J gene completes it. The chain has TRBV5 and TRBJ2-7; D is unclear. Germline V lookup: CDR1 LGHNA, CDR2 YNLKQL (reference sequence). V lost 1 base and J 4 bases, leaving 8 bases between the germline ends. The CDR3 is 13 residues long. The part of the CDR3 DNA that was read is TGTGCCAGCAGCCAAGTCGACAATTATGAACAGTAC. Amino acids: CASSQVDNYEQY. The CDR3, in full, reads CASSQVDNYEQYF.

Notes on this clone: Here the gene names and germline are mouse. The read terminates 1 residue ahead of where the CDR3 ends, so the germline J gene completes it. The genes are TRBV5 and TRBJ1-3; TRBD1 is a possible D gene (5 bases). Germline CDR1 reads LGHNA; CDR2 reads YNLKQL (reference sequence). Trimming stripped 2 bases from V and 0 bases from J, with 8 bases between. CDR3 length equals 15 residues. Partial CDR3 DNA: TGTGCCAGCAGCCAAAAGACAGTTTCTGGAAATACGCTCTAT. This encodes CASSQKTVSGNTLY. In full, the CDR3 is CASSQKTVSGNTLYF.

On this clone itself: Mouse names are used for the genes. The observed sequence ends 1 residue before the CDR3 terminus, with the missing tail filled in from the germline J gene. The chain has TRBV16 and TRBJ2-7; D unclear. This CDR3 is 12 amino acids long. Germline V lookup: CDR1 SGHSA, CDR2 FRNQAP. Trimming took off 0 bases at V and 4 bases at J, with 4 bases between the two ends. The part of the CDR3 DNA that was read is TGTGCAAGCAGCTTAGAGAGATATGAACAGTAC. Translation: CASSLERYEQY. The CDR3 as a whole reads CASSLERYEQYF.

Notes on this clone: Gene names follow the mouse nomenclature. The part of the CDR3 DNA that was read is TGTGCCAGCAGCCAACTGGGGTCTAGTGCAGAAACGCTGTAT. This sequence encodes CASSQLGSSAETLY. The full CDR3 protein is CASSQLGSSAETLYF. This sequence joins TRBV2 and TRBJ2-3; D might be TRBD2 (6 bases). The sequenced fragment ends 1 residue before the CDR3 boundary, so the rest is inferred from the germline J gene. V was trimmed by 2 bases and J by 0 bases, leaving 9 bases between them. Germline V gives CDR1 LGHNA, CDR2 YSYQKL. The CDR3 loop spans 15 amino acids.

On this clone: Genes here carry mouse names. The sequence runs out 1 residue before the end of the CDR3; the remainder is reconstructed from the germline J gene. The rearrangement uses TRBV26 and TRBJ2-5; no definite D call. The ends were cut back, 4 bases at V and 3 bases at J, with 8 bases in the middle. The CDR3 contains 13 residues. CDR1 is KGHPV and CDR2 is FQNQEV in the germline V gene (reference sequence). CDR3 DNA (partial): TGTGCCAGCAGTCCGACAAAACAAGACACCCAGTAC. Amino acid sequence: CASSPTKQDTQY. The entire CDR3 sequence reads CASSPTKQDTQYF. Based on the CDR3 plus reference TRBV26 and TRBJ2-5, the full variable domain is NSKVIQTPRYLVKGQGQKAKMRCIPEKGHPVVFWYQQNKNNEFKFLINFQNQEVLQQIDMTEKRFSAECPSNSPCSLEIQSSEAGDSALYLCASSPTKQDTQYFGPGTRLLVL.

About this clone itself: Here the gene names and germline are mouse. Sequencing ends 1 residue short of the CDR3 end; the germline J gene provides the rest. The chain joins TRBV20 to TRBJ2-2; D is possibly TRBD1 (6 bases). The germline gives CDR1 GFQATS, CDR2 STVNSAI. V dropped 0 bases and J dropped 6 bases, with 8 bases sitting between them. The CDR3 contains 13 residues. CDR3 sequence reads: CGARDQGPGQLYF. CDR3 bases read: TGTGGTGCTAGGGATCAGGGGCCCGGGCAGCTCTAC.

Concerning this clone itself: The gene names here belong to mouse. The observed sequence ends 1 residue before the CDR3 terminus, with the missing tail filled in from the germline J gene. The chain recombines TRBV23 with TRBJ1-1; whether TRBD1, the table's D call, matches the DNA was not checked. The CDR3 covers 13 residues. CDR1 is KGHTA and CDR2 is FQNQQP in the germline V gene. The CDR3 protein is CSSSQNRITEVFF. CDR3 DNA (partial): TGCTCCAGCAGTCAAAACAGGATCACAGAAGTCTTC.

For this clone: Each gene name is a mouse one. The sequenced fragment ends 1 residue before the CDR3 boundary, so the rest is inferred from the germline J gene. The chain couples TRBV26 to TRBJ1-1; 7 bases agree with TRBD1. The CDR3 extends over 15 amino acids. V was clipped by 3 bases and J by 2 bases; unmatched bases: 6. Germline CDR1 KGHPV, CDR2 FQNQEV (reference sequence). CDR3 sequence: CASSLTGEGNTEVFF. The sequenced part of the CDR3 DNA is TGTGCCAGCAGTCTCACAGGGGAGGGCAACACAGAAGTCTTC.

A note on this clone: The listed genes are named as in mouse. Read sequence stops 1 residue before the CDR3 end, and the germline J gene provides the missing end. This sequence joins TRBV3 and TRBJ2-7; D remains unclear. V dropped 3 bases and J dropped 4 bases, with 7 bases sitting between them. Germline CDR1 reads SNHLY; CDR2 reads FYNGKV (reference sequence). The CDR3 consists of 12 residues. Incomplete CDR3 DNA: TGTGCCAGCAGCTTTGACAAATATGAACAGTAC. Translating it yields CASSFDKYEQY. The full CDR3 reads CASSFDKYEQYF.

As for this clone: The genes are named according to mouse. The CDR3 end falls 1 residue outside the read, so it is completed with the germline J gene. The chain uses TRBV3 and TRBJ2-7; 10 bases agree with TRBD2. After removal of 5 bases from V and 4 bases from J, the junction contained 5 bases not matched to a gene. Germline CDR1 reads SNHLY; CDR2 reads FYNGKV (reference sequence). The CDR3 consists of 14 residues. The sequenced CDR3 bases are TGTGCCAGCAGCCGCACTGGGGGGGGGTATGAACAGTAC. Translating gives CASSRTGGGYEQY. In full, the CDR3 reads CASSRTGGGYEQYF.

Concerning this clone itself: Genes and germline come from the mouse. The read gets to within 1 residue of the CDR3 end, and the germline J gene fills in the rest. The chain employs TRBV26 and TRBJ2-4, with 8 bases fitting TRBD2. This CDR3 is 15 amino acids long. Germline V gene sequence: CDR1 KGHPV, CDR2 FQNQEV (reference sequence). J was trimmed by 0 bases and V by 6 bases; bases with no gene match: 5. The sequenced CDR3 bases are TGTGCCAGCAGGCTCACTGGGGGTAGTCAAAACACCTTGTAC. It codes for CASRLTGGSQNTLY. The CDR3 in full is CASRLTGGSQNTLYF.

By its share, this clone is medium-sized (0.01 to 0.1%). Gene names refer to mouse genes. Read data end 1 residue before the CDR3 end; the end is taken from the germline J gene. The V gene is TRBV26, the J gene TRBJ2-7; the D is unclear. Germline V gives CDR1 KGHPV, CDR2 FQNQEV (reference sequence). The CDR3 contains 11 residues. V shed 0 bases and J shed 7 bases, with 4 bases lying between them. Partial CDR3 DNA: TGTGCCAGCAGTCTGTCGACAGAACAGTAC. Protein: CASSLSTEQY. The full CDR3 reads CASSLSTEQYF.

This clone is labeled as medium-sized (0.01 to 0.1%). Mouse germline and gene names are used. The sequenced fragment ends 1 residue before the CDR3 boundary, so the rest is inferred from the germline J gene. This chain uses TRBV15 with TRBJ2-3; D may be TRBD1 or TRBD2 (5 bases each). Trimming left V 3 bases short and J 0 bases short, with 7 bases between. The CDR3 sequence is 14 residues long. CDR1 and CDR2 (germline): SGHND, FRSKSL. The sequenced part of the CDR3 DNA is TGTGCCAGCAGTTTGGGGCTTAGTGCAGAAACGCTGTAT. Amino acid sequence: CASSLGLSAETLY. The CDR3 in its entirety is CASSLGLSAETLYF.

Details on this clone: Gene names follow the mouse nomenclature. With the read ending 1 residue before the CDR3 end, the germline J gene is used to fill in that end. V is TRBV2 and J is TRBJ1-6; a weak D match, TRBD1 (5 bases). TRBJ1-6 is placed among ORFs of uncertain function. The ends were cut back, 3 bases at V and 5 bases at J, with 8 bases in the middle. The CDR3 length is 14 residues. Germline loops: CDR1 LGHNA, CDR2 YSYQKL. The part of the CDR3 DNA that was read is TGTGCCAGCAGCCACCCGACAGATAATTCGCCCCTCTAC. This encodes CASSHPTDNSPLY. Given in full, the CDR3 is CASSHPTDNSPLYF.

For this clone: Gene names refer to mouse genes. Sequencing ends 1 residue short of the CDR3 end; the germline J gene provides the rest. The V and J genes are TRBV15 and TRBJ2-2; 7 nucleotides match TRBD1. Germline V gives CDR1 SGHND, CDR2 FRSKSL. The CDR3 has 14 residues. The trim removed 6 bases at V and 4 bases at J, leaving 5 bases unmatched. The CDR3 loop is CASSPDRVTGQLYF. CDR3 bases read: TGTGCCAGCAGCCCCGACAGGGTCACCGGGCAGCTCTAC. Based on the CDR3 plus reference TRBV15 and TRBJ2-2, the full variable domain is DAGVTQTPRHEVAEKGQTIILKCEPVSGHNDLFWYRQTKIQGLELLSYFRSKSLMEDGGAFKDRFKAEMLNSSFSTLKIQPTEPKDSAVYLCASSPDRVTGQLYFGEGSKLTVL.

Points on this clone: The genes and germline here are from mouse. The missing CDR3 end, 1 residue past where the read stops, is filled in from the germline J gene. Other DNA sequences in the sample encode the same CDR3. The chain links TRBV3 to TRBJ1-3; D not resolved. V was clipped by 3 bases and J by 0 bases, with 6 bases between them. There are 14 residues in the CDR3. Per the germline V gene, CDR1 is SNHLY and CDR2 is FYNGKV (reference sequence). The CDR3 sequence is CASSLAGSGNTLYF. The CDR3 DNA, read in part, is TGTGCCAGCAGCTTGGCGGGTTCTGGAAATACGCTCTAT.

As for this clone: The genes are named according to mouse. The CDR3 end falls 1 residue outside the read, so it is completed with the germline J gene. The chain has TRBV26 and TRBJ2-1; 9 nucleotides agree with TRBD1. Germline V lookup: CDR1 KGHPV, CDR2 FQNQEV (reference sequence). The CDR3 extends over 14 amino acids. The ends lost 4 bases at V and 3 bases at J; junction bases unmatched: 1. CDR3 DNA (partial): TGTGCCAGCAGTCGACAGGGGGTCTATGCTGAGCAGTTC. The encoded protein is CASSRQGVYAEQF. The full-length CDR3 reads as CASSRQGVYAEQFF.

Comment on this clone: Gene names follow the mouse nomenclature. The CDR3 extends 1 residue past the end of the read, so its final part is completed from the germline J gene. This sequence joins TRBV12-1 and TRBJ2-7; 11 bases match TRBD2. CDR3 size: 15 residues. Trimming took 4 bases from V and 0 from J; bases not matched to a gene: 4. The V gene's germline CDR1 is SGHSN and CDR2 HYEKVE. Incomplete CDR3 DNA: TGTGCCAGCTCCACTGACTGGGGGGGCTCCTATGAACAGTAC. This gives the protein CASSTDWGGSYEQY. The entire CDR3 protein is CASSTDWGGSYEQYF.

Turning to this clone: Gene names refer to mouse genes. The read is 1 residue too short to cover the CDR3 end, so that end is filled in from the germline J gene. V usage is TRBV16 and J usage is TRBJ1-1; D remains unclear. The CDR3 is made up of 12 amino acids. Germline assignment: CDR1 SGHSA and CDR2 FRNQAP. V was clipped by 1 base and J by 4 bases, with 4 bases between them. CDR3 sequence reads: CASSLGGTEVFF. The sequenced CDR3 bases are TGTGCAAGCAGCTTAGGGGGCACAGAAGTCTTC.

Comment on this clone: The gene names given are mouse names. The DNA read from the CDR3 is TGTGCCAGCAGTCTGGAGGGGAACCAGGCTCCGCTT. Translating gives CASSLEGNQAPL. In full, the CDR3 is CASSLEGNQAPLF. This chain uses TRBV26 with TRBJ1-5, with D perhaps matching TRBD1 (5 bases). The observed sequence ends 1 residue before the CDR3 terminus, with the missing tail filled in from the germline J gene. V lost 2 bases to trimming and J lost 4 bases, with 6 bases between them. CDR1 is KGHPV, CDR2 FQNQEV, per germline (reference sequence). CDR3 size: 13 residues. The complete variable domain, with remaining parts taken from reference TRBV26 and TRBJ1-5, reads NSKVIQTPRYLVKGQGQKAKMRCIPEKGHPVVFWYQQNKNNEFKFLINFQNQEVLQQIDMTEKRFSAECPSNSPCSLEIQSSEAGDSALYLCASSLEGNQAPLFGEGTRLSVL.

This clone has more than one count but fewer than ten. Gene names and germline refer to mouse. The sequence runs out 1 residue before the end of the CDR3; the remainder is reconstructed from the germline J gene. The chain employs TRBV14 and TRBJ2-2, with 11 bases that match TRBD2. CDR1 and CDR2 (germline): SGHDT, FRDEAV. This CDR3 is built from 15 residues. Germline trimming cut 4 bases from V and 2 bases from J; bases unmatched to any gene: 1. Here the CDR3 reads CASSRLGGNTGQLYF. Incomplete CDR3 DNA: TGTGCCAGCAGTCGACTGGGGGGGAACACCGGGCAGCTCTAC.

This clone has only a few counts. The gene names given are mouse names. The read ends 1 residue shy of where the CDR3 ends; the end is completed using the germline J gene. V usage is TRBV3 and J usage is TRBJ1-4; D perhaps matches TRBD1 (6 bases). CDR3 length: 15 amino acids. Trimming took 2 bases from V and 5 from J, leaving 12 bases between them. From germline, CDR1 is SNHLY and CDR2 FYNGKV (reference sequence). Incomplete CDR3 DNA: TGTGCCAGCAGCTTACAAGGGACAACAAACGAAAGATTATTT. Translating it yields CASSLQGTTNERLF. The full-length CDR3 reads as CASSLQGTTNERLFF.

A note on this clone: The gene symbols are mouse symbols. With the read ending 1 residue before the CDR3 end, the germline J gene is used to fill in that end. J is TRBJ1-5 and V is TRBV12-1; D is ambiguous. This CDR3 is 15 amino acids long. V lost 4 bases and J lost 0, with 12 bases in between. Germline V gives CDR1 SGHSN, CDR2 HYEKVE. This CDR3 reads CASSYNRYNNQAPLF. Incomplete CDR3 DNA: TGTGCCAGCTCCTACAACAGATATAACAACCAGGCTCCGCTT. Filled out from reference TRBV12-1 and TRBJ1-5, the complete variable domain reads DSGVVQSPRHIIKEKGGRSVLTCIPISGHSNVVWYQQTLGKELKFLIQHYEKVERDKGFLPSRFSVQQFDDYHSEMNMSALELEDSAMYFCASSYNRYNNQAPLFGEGTRLSVL.

This clone was recorded a few times. Mouse gene names apply. The sequenced fragment ends 1 residue before the CDR3 boundary, so the rest is inferred from the germline J gene. This chain joins TRBV26 and TRBJ1-1; the D gene is possibly TRBD1 (6 bases). The CDR3 has 14 amino acids. CDR1 is KGHPV and CDR2 is FQNQEV in the germline V gene (reference sequence). The V and J ends lost 3 bases and 1 base respectively, with 9 bases between them. CDR3 bases read: TGTGCCAGCAGTCTCAGGGGACAAAACACAGAAGTCTTC. This encodes CASSLRGQNTEVF. The full CDR3 protein is CASSLRGQNTEVFF.